This paragraph covers one T cell receptor beta chain sequence. The antigen it recognizes is unknown. No base-level quality is on record; no much larger clone is a single base apart. The data were obtained in a study of early T cells in non-severe SARS-CoV-2 infection (TCRdb year 2021). At the level of the whole study: Because TCR sequencing was done on bulk RNA from unsorted whole blood, the alpha and beta chains could not be paired.

General study outcomes and caveats: Matching against VDJdb was skewed toward anti-spike CD8 responses, likely underestimated virus-specific expansions, and missed private and CD4 specificities.

The library was produced with 5' RACE. Sequencing took place on a NextSeq 500. Unique molecular identifiers were attached to individual cDNA molecules in the TCR library protocol so that sequencing error and PCR bias could be corrected. TCR alpha and beta chains were both sequenced, and the abundances of alpha and beta sequences in each sample were closely correlated with each other. The study's processing was this. Decombinator V4 was used to annotate TCR sequences for V gene, J gene and CDR3. TCRs were defined as expanded if a significant change between any two time points was detected under a Poisson model with p below 0.0001. Abundances of TCRs were expressed as counts per million after normalisation to the total number of TCRs sequenced in each sample. MAIT TCRs were defined by TRAV1-2 paired with TRAJ12, TRAJ20 or TRAJ33, and iNKT TCRs by TRAV10 paired with TRAJ18. A search of VDJdb, accessed on 1 November 2021, was run for TCRs annotated to CMV, EBV and SARS-CoV-2, with TCRs annotated for multiple antigens excluded. TCRdb reanalyzed the raw reads on its own, using fastp at Q25 for trimming and MiXCR for clone calling, and kept in-frame beta chains. Entries are consolidated by CDR3 protein sequence, retaining the most common genes and DNA. The V and J calls come from TCRdb's annotation, not from the publication. The sample profile shows 85,000 to 100,000 distinct CDR3 sequences; around 16% of them were found once. The biggest ten clones account for 0.95% to 1.5% of the sample.

After removal of 2 bases from V and 8 bases from J, the junction retains 10 bases not matched to a gene. From a lookup of the germline V gene, CDR1 and CDR2 are SQVTM and ANQGSEA. The CDR3 runs 14 residues from the cysteine to the phenylalanine. Only CDR3 DNA is held: 42 bases, read in frame from base 1. The study was a case-control design nested within a healthcare worker cohort in London, UK, with weekly nasopharyngeal swab PCR tests and blood sampling. Healthcare workers were enrolled in the week of the UK lockdown, from 23 to 31 March 2020, and were followed every week for up to roughly 15 weeks.

The rearranged segments are TRBV29-1 and TRBJ1-2; 8 bases in the middle match TRBD1. The receptor was isolated from an adult who was a healthcare worker with PCR-confirmed SARS-CoV-2 infection or an uninfected control (not recorded which). The specimen sequenced was whole blood. The encoded CDR3 is CSVESRTGMGGYTF. The DNA sequence reads TGCAGCGTTGAATCCCGGACAGGGATGGGCGGCTACACCTTC.